This T cell receptor (beta chain) was sequenced for a study of monozygotic twins with inflammatory bowel disease. Broader study findings: No one strong IBD-associated signal or clonotype was supported. Repertoire similarity did not separate concordant from discordant twins, possibly from limited power. Clonotype overlap with others was lower in IBD patients than in healthy twins, a difference that was greatest with disease activity.

About this clonotype itself: What it recognizes is unknown.

The CDR3 spans 13 residues. Germline CDR1 and CDR2: SGDLS and YYNGEE. Researchers ran eight separate cDNA reactions for each sample. One entry per CDR3 protein, without DNA, is what TCRdb gives after re-calling the 5' RACE reads. This sample's table has 190,000 or so distinct CDR3 sequences. Material: blood. This chain uses TRBV9 with TRBJ2-1. This sequence was found in a human donor with ulcerative colitis or Crohn's disease, or a healthy co-twin of an affected twin (not recorded which). The CDR3 sequence: CASSVEVSGRQFF.